This T cell receptor beta chain was identified during a study of T cells in localized non-small cell lung cancer. With respect to this clone: Its antigen is not known.

General study results and limits: Of the top 100 tumor clones, median around 60 were in adjacent lung, around 28 among its top 100. Compared with tumor, uninvolved adjacent lung displayed greater T cell clonality, ranking highest overall. Prolonged overall survival went with higher T cell density in the blood.

Produced via immunoSEQ multiplex PCR; TCRdb's table is partial and in-frame only. Among tens of thousands of clones listed, about 83% were seen once. The length of the CDR3 is 15 residues. Trimming stripped 0 bases from V and 4 bases from J, with 10 bases between. Germline CDR1 and CDR2: MNHNS and SASEGT. This TCR was sampled from a woman aged 40-69 years with stage II squamous cell lung carcinoma. This specimen was PBMCs, taken before any cancer treatment. The chain joins TRBV6-1 to TRBJ1-3; no definite D call. The CDR3: CASSEAANPGNTIYF. CDR3 in DNA: TGTGCCAGCAGTGAAGCTGCTAACCCCGGAAACACCATATATTTT.